The 13 T cell receptor beta chains below were found in one sample sequenced in a study of blood T cells in healthy people across ages. Next came a second PCR, run for about 6 to 11 cycles, which used a sample-barcoded 5' primer along with a J-beta primer mix. TCRdb processed the 5' RACE reads anew with MiXCR; each CDR3 protein has one entry. The sample yields roughly 800,000 distinct CDR3 sequences, roughly 64% seen once. Sequencing was performed on blood. These receptors were obtained from a man aged 25 to 40 in good health.

This rearrangement joins TRBV20-1 to TRBJ2-1; TRBD1 matches 8 bases. Germline CDR1 is DFQATT and CDR2 is SNEGSKA (reference sequence). The CDR3 consists of 10 residues. Losses at the gene ends were 3 bases for V and 15 bases for J; bases not matched to a gene: 4. As DNA, the CDR3 is TGCAGTGCTAGTCCCGGGACAGGGTTCTTC. This sequence encodes CSASPGTGFF.

This clonotype was picked up one time. This chain connects TRBV12-3 or TRBV12-4 to TRBJ2-3; 7 nucleotides match TRBD2. The CDR3 is 15 amino acids. V lost 4 bases to trimming and J lost 2 bases; unmatched junction nucleotides: 6. CDR3: CASSSLAEITDTQYF. For the CDR3, the DNA is TGTGCCAGCAGTTCGCTAGCGGAAATCACAGATACGCAGTATTTT.

The chain carries TRBV30 and TRBJ2-7, with TRBD2 identical over 7 bases. CDR3 length equals 13 residues. The V and J ends lost 0 bases and 6 bases, in that order; junction bases with no gene match: 5. Germline loops: CDR1 GTSNPN, CDR2 SVGIG (reference sequence). CDR3 sequence reads: CAWSVFREGEQYF. The DNA for the CDR3 is TGTGCCTGGAGTGTATTCAGGGAGGGCGAGCAGTACTTC.

This rearrangement joins TRBV7-2 to TRBJ2-2, with D unclear. Per germline, CDR1 SGHTA and CDR2 FQGNSA. This CDR3 is built from 13 residues. With 2 bases removed from V and 3 bases from J, the gap between germline ends came to 4 bases. This CDR3 reads CASSLMYTGELFF. CDR3 in DNA: TGTGCCAGCAGCTTAATGTACACCGGGGAGCTGTTTTTT.

The chain has TRBV28 and TRBJ2-7; D might be TRBD1 or TRBD2, each matching 5 bases. The J call may be incorrect, as the DNA end agrees better with TRBJ2-5. The germline V gene encodes CDR1 MDHEN and CDR2 SYDVKM. CDR3 length equals 13 residues. The CDR3 loop is CASSDGTQETQYF. CDR3 DNA: TGTGCCAGCTCTGACGGGACGCAAGAGACCCAGTACTTC.

This clonotype has just a few counts. The chain is built from TRBV4-3 and TRBJ2-5; maybe TRBD1 (6 bases). The J call may be in error: the DNA end matches TRBJ2-7 better. The germline V gene has CDR1 LGHNA and CDR2 YSLEER. The CDR3 is 16 residues long. The CDR3: CASSQDLGRGHDEQYF. The DNA for the CDR3 is TGCGCCAGCAGCCAAGATCTAGGCAGGGGACATGACGAGCAGTACTTC.

This clonotype was counted a few times. This sequence joins TRBV29-1 and TRBJ2-5; D tentatively fits TRBD1 or TRBD2 (6 bases each). Germline V gene data show CDR1 as SQVTM and CDR2 as ANQGSEA. CDR3 size: 14 residues. V was pared by 7 bases and J by 2 bases, with 17 bases between. The CDR3 region has the DNA TGCAGCGCCGTAGGGGGACTCCTTCAAGAGACCCAGTACTTC. Translating it yields CSAVGGLLQETQYF. Using reference TRBV29-1 and TRBJ2-5 for the parts outside the CDR3, the full variable domain is SAVISQKPSRDICQRGTSLTIQCQVDSQVTMMFWYRQQPGQSLTLIATANQGSEATYESGFVIDKFPISRPNLTFSTLTVSNMSPEDSSIYLCSAVGGLLQETQYFGPGTRLLVL.

The chain carries TRBV4-3 and TRBJ1-5; the match to TRBD1 covers 12 bases. This CDR3 spans 16 amino acids. Germline-derived CDR1 and CDR2 are LGHNA and YSLEER. The ends lost 3 bases at V and 1 base at J; junction bases unmatched: 1. CDR3 sequence reads: CASSQGTGGSNQPQHF. DNA for the CDR3: TGCGCCAGCAGCCAGGGGACAGGGGGCAGCAATCAGCCCCAGCATTTT.

Only a few counts were recorded for this clonotype. The V and J genes are TRBV29-1 and TRBJ2-5, with D possibly matching TRBD2 (6 bases). Trimming cost V 4 bases and J 4 bases, with 16 bases left between them. Germline V gene lookup returns CDR1 SQVTM and CDR2 ANQGSEA. This CDR3 comprises 14 residues. The CDR3 DNA sequence: TGCAGCGTTGTATTTGTAGCGGCCGGAGAGACCCAGTACTTC. Protein: CSVVFVAAGETQYF.

The chain uses TRBV5-1 and TRBJ2-7; 14 nucleotides match TRBD2. The J call may be in error: the DNA end matches TRBJ2-5 better. The CDR3 has 17 residues. Germline V gene sequence: CDR1 SGHRS, CDR2 YFSETQ. The CDR3 reads CASSLRLAGGVGETQYF. Here the CDR3 DNA reads TGCGCCAGCAGCTTGAGACTAGCGGGAGGGGTTGGTGAGACCCAGTACTTC.

CDR3 DNA sequence: TGCAGCGTGGCGGTCTCAGGGAGCTACAATGAGCAGTTCTTC. This encodes CSVAVSGSYNEQFF. The chain joins TRBV29-1 to TRBJ2-1, with D perhaps being TRBD1 or TRBD2 (5 bases each). This CDR3 is 14 amino acids long. Per the germline V gene, CDR1 is SQVTM and CDR2 is ANQGSEA. Trimming cost V 6 bases and J 3 bases, with 15 bases left between them.

This clonotype was seen more than once but under ten times. The CDR3: CASTRDWWGETQYF. The CDR3 nucleotides are TGTGCCAGCACCAGGGACTGGTGGGGAGAGACCCAGTACTTC. This sequence joins TRBV7-2 and TRBJ2-5; TRBD2 might be the D (6 bases). Trimming removed 7 bases from V and 4 bases from J, with 16 bases in between. This CDR3 has 14 amino acids. The germline gives CDR1 SGHTA, CDR2 FQGNSA.

This clonotype was observed a single time. CDR3: CASNPPGSGEQYF. The DNA for the CDR3 is TGTGCCAGCAACCCCCCGGGATCGGGGGAGCAGTACTTC. The rearrangement uses TRBV6-5 and TRBJ2-5, with a weak D call TRBD2 (6 bases). The germline CDR1 and CDR2 sequences are MNHEY and SVGAGI. Trimming shortened V by 7 bases and J by 11 bases, and 20 bases separated the two germline ends. CDR3 length: 13 amino acids.